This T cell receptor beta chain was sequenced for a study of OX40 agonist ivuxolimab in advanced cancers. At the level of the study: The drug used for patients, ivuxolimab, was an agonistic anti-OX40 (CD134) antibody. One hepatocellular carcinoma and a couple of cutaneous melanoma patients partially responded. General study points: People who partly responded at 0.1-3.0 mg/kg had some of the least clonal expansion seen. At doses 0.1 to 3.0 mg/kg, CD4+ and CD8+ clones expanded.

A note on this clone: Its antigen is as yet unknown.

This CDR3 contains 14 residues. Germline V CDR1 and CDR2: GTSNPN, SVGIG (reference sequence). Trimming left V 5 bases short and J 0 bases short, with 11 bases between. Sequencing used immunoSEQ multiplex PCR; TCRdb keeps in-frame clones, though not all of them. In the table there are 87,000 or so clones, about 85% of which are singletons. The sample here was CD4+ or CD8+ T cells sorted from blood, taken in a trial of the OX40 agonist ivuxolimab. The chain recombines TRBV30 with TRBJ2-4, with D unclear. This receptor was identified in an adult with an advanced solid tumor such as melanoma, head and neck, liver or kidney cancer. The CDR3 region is CAWESVLAKNIQYF. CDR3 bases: TGTGCCTGGGAGAGCGTTCTAGCCAAAAACATTCAGTACTTC. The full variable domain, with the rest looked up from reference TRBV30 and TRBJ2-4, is SQTIHQWPATLVQPVGSPLSLECTVEGTSNPNLYWYRQAAGRGLQLLFYSVGIGQISSEVPQNLSASRPQDRQFILSSKKLLLSDSGFYLCAWESVLAKNIQYFGAGTRLSVL.